This entry is about one TCR beta chain. The table lists this clone with a few counts. Its binding antigen is unknown. The record has no base qualities; no much larger clone is one base away. This sample is part of a study of shared clonotypes between healthy human individuals (dated by TCRdb to 2020 to 2021). With regard to the full study: Three men and a couple of women, aged 18 to 49 years, made up the cohort. For each donor, CD4 naive and CD4 memory were each run on three plates, CD8 naive on two plates, and CD8 memory on one plate. To estimate repertoire size and how much clonotype sharing occurs between individuals, the study deeply sequenced the blood TCR repertoires of about 5 healthy adults. To increase sequencing depth and limit assay-specific biases, TCR repertoire library preparation and sequencing were carried out by different laboratories using diverse techniques. Per donor, leukapheresis produced somewhere between about 0.94 and 8.9 billion PBMCs.

Overall results and qualifications from the work: Sampling was restricted to blood, and TCR repertoires in tissues likely differ from the TCR repertoires found in blood. Pairwise subsampling led to the expectation that sequencing depth would affect the degree of clonotype sharing among donors. About 5% of naive CD4, 3.5% of naive CD8, around 2.3% of memory CD4, and 0.4% of memory CD8 clonotypes were shared across a few donors. Estimated clonotype richness was generally larger for naive than for memory subsets. Compared with non-shared clonotypes, clonotypes shared by all four sorted-subset donors had higher generation probabilities. The genetic and exposure-history diversity represented was limited by the small number of donors. Incomplete sequencing was indicated by rarefaction of sorted-subset datasets, despite the large sequencing depth.

Using the deep immunoSEQ assay, TCR CDR3 regions were amplified from genomic DNA by multiplex PCR. Genomic DNA extracted from each cell subset was distributed evenly over all wells of several immunoSEQ 96-well plates, and each plate served as one replicate. Each replicate PCR for sorted subsets received 150 to 250 ng genomic DNA, equal to about 29,000 T cell genomes. Purified libraries were quantified with a Qubit 3.0 fluorometer, sized on a Bioanalyzer 2100, and re-quantified with the KAPA Library Quantification kit. A separate single-read 150-cycle Illumina NextSeq 550 flow cell was used to sequence each immunoSEQ 96-well plate. On the authors' methods: Because the immunoSEQ output included only junctional sequences and no quality scores, the filtering could not be the same as the filtering used for full-length reads. To assign V/J genes and CDR3, sequences were annotated against IMGT germline references using PyIR, a Python wrapper for IgBLAST v1.9. Reads were filtered out if the reads had weak V/J assignments (E-value above 1e-6), no CDR3, stop codons, out-of-frame junctions, or ambiguous translated residues. V3J clonotypes were defined by identical inferred V gene, J gene, and CDR3 amino acid sequence. The percentage overlap between two repertoires was calculated by dividing the number of shared unique clonotypes by the size of the smaller repertoire. RTK rarefaction, the Chao1 estimator, and Recon v2.1 estimates of unobserved clonotypes were used to assess repertoire richness. OLGA was used to compute generation probabilities for all TCRbeta clonotypes that the gDNA method yielded from a handful of donors. TCRdb's version of the immuneACCESS table is confined to in-frame rearrangements and falls short of the full clone set. An unresolved V gene accounts for under half of the shortfall where checked; the remainder is of unknown origin. That table is the source of V, J and clone size, and D and trimming were worked out from the DNA. The sample table shows some 2.1 million clones, and approximately 95% are seen once. The ten largest clonotypes hold more than 0.1% of the sample.

The CDR3 holds 15 amino acids from the cysteine to the phenylalanine. Just the 45-base CDR3 DNA is kept, in frame starting at base 1. CDR1 and CDR2 (KGHSH, LQKENI) derive from the germline V gene. The germline ends are 10 bases apart after V is trimmed by 4 bases and J by 0 bases. The donors were healthy, HIV-negative adults who had no recently reported acute infections or vaccinations. Only Caucasian adults living in Nashville, Tennessee, USA were represented among the donors. CD4+ T cells were enriched by magnetic negative selection; naive cells were then positively selected on CD45RA, and the negative fraction formed the memory subset. Blood was obtained by leukapheresis, after which PBMCs were separated by Ficoll-Histopaque density gradient centrifugation and cryopreserved in liquid nitrogen vapor phase. Purity and quantity of every magnetically sorted T cell population were checked by analytical flow cytometry. From each sorted fraction, genomic DNA was isolated and quantified by UV absorbance on a Nanodrop 2000c.

Sequencing input: naive CD4+ T cells sorted from blood. The meaning of the sample's cell subset or site label: CD45RA+ positively selected. The sequence joins TRBV18 to TRBJ1-3, with no reliable assignment of the D segment. This receptor was taken from a man younger than 30 in good health. The DNA sequence is given as TGTGCCAGCTCACTCGGCACCGACTCTGGAAACACCATATATTTT. Its translation reads: CASSLGTDSGNTIYF.